The clone carrying this TCR beta chain was seen a handful of times. Its specificity is not known. This sample is part of a study of beta chain features in type 1 diabetes. About the research overall: All samples yielded some 100,000,000 examined sorted cells.

Points from the study as a whole: cDNA-based reads could over-represent cells with high TCR expression. Among patients with Type 1 diabetes, TCRB CDR3s were moderately but significantly shorter in every one of the four CD4+ subsets.

The collection from each donor was one heparinised blood draw averaging about 116 mL. V was clipped by 0 bases and J by 0 bases, with 12 bases between them. Germline V lookup: CDR1 LGHNA, CDR2 YNFKEQ. This CDR3 has 18 amino acids. Expressed TCRB transcripts were sequenced because the entire RNA isolate underwent reverse transcription. TCRdb keeps only in-frame clones here, not all; method: immunoSEQ multiplex PCR. Of 600,000 or so clones in the sample, roughly 12% were seen once. The chain combines TRBV4-2 with TRBJ2-6, with unresolved D. This TCR came from a young man with type 1 diabetes. What was sequenced was naive CD4+ T cells from blood. CDR3 loop: CASSQDHLRLSGANVLTF. The CDR3 DNA sequence: TGTGCCAGCAGCCAAGACCATCTTCGGCTCTCTGGGGCCAACGTCCTGACTTTC.